This paragraph reports one T cell receptor (beta chain). This entry comes from a study of blood T cell repertoires in COVID-19. Across the study: PBMCs, B-cell-depleted T cells, or T cells provided the cDNA or gDNA that made up the material.

In the source study's methods: Amplification of reference gene primers provided the estimated nucleated cell counts. Here immunoSEQ multiplex PCR was the method, and the copy in TCRdb shows in-frame clones only, minus some. Clonal size and the V and J genes are those of that table, whereas D and trimming came from the DNA. The table has hundreds of thousands of clones, 85% to 90% seen once. Trimming cost V 10 bases and J 4 bases, with 8 bases left between them. Per germline, CDR1 LGHDT and CDR2 YNNKEL (reference sequence). The CDR3 runs 12 residues. Enrolment of Seattle patients took place during active infection, and they were followed longitudinally.

The sequencing input was peripheral blood. V gene TRBV3-1 (or the pseudogene TRBV3-2) combines with J gene TRBJ2-6; TRBD1 might be the D (6 bases). The clonotype comes from a woman aged 45-65 years with COVID-19, enrolled during active disease. The CDR3 sequence: CATGAGANVLTF. CDR3 nucleotide sequence: TGTGCCACAGGGGCAGGGGCCAACGTCCTGACTTTC.